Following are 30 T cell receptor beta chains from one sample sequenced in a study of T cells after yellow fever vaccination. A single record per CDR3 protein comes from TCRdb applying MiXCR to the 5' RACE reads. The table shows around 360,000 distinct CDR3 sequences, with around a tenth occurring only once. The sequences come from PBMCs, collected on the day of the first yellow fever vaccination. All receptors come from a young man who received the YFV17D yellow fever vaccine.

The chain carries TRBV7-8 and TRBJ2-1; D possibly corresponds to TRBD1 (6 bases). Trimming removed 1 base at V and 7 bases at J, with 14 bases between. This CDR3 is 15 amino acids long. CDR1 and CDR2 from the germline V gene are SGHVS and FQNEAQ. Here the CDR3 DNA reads TGTGCCAGCAGCTTAGAGCGCCGGGACACGAATGAGCAGTTCTTC. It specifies CASSLERRDTNEQFF.

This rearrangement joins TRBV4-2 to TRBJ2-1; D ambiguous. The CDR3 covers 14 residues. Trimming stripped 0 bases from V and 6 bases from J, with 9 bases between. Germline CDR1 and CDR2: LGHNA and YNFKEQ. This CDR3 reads CASSQDYRSNEQFF. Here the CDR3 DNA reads TGTGCCAGCAGCCAAGACTACAGAAGCAATGAGCAGTTCTTC.

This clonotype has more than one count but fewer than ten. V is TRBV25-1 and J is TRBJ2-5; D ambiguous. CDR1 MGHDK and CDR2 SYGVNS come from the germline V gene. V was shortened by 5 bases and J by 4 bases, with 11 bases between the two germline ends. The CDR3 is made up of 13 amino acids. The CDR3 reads CASSTVWGETQYF. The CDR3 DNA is TGTGCCAGCAGTACGGTATGGGGAGAGACCCAGTACTTC.

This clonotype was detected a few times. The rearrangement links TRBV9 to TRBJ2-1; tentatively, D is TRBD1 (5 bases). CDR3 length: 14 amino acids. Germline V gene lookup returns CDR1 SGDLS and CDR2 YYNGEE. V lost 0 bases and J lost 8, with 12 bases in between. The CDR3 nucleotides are TGTGCCAGCAGCGTAGTCGGTGGACACCATGAGCAGTTCTTC. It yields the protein CASSVVGGHHEQFF.

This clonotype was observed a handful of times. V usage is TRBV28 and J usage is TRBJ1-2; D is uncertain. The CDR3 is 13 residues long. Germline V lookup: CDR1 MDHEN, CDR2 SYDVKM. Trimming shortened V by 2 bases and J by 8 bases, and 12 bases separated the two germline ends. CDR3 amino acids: CASSLDVRGGYTF. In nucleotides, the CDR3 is TGTGCCAGCAGTTTAGACGTCCGCGGGGGCTACACCTTC.

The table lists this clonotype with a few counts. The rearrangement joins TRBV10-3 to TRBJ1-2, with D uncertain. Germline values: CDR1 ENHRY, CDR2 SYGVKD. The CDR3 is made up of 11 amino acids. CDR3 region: CASSPGRGYTF. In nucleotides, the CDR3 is TGTGCTTCATCCCCGGGTCGGGGCTACACCTTC.

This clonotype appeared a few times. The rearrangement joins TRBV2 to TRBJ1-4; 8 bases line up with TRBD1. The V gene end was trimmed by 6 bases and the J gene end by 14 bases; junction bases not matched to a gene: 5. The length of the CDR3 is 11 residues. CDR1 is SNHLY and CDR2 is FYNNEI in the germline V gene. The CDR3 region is CASRGQEILFF. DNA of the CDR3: TGTGCCAGCAGGGGACAGGAGATCCTGTTTTTT.

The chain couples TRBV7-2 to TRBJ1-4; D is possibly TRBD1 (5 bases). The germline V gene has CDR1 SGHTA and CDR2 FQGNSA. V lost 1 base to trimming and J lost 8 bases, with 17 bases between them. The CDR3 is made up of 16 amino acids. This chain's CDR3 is CASSLVGARAFEKLFF. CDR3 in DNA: TGTGCCAGCAGCTTAGTAGGGGCCAGGGCCTTCGAAAAACTGTTTTTT.

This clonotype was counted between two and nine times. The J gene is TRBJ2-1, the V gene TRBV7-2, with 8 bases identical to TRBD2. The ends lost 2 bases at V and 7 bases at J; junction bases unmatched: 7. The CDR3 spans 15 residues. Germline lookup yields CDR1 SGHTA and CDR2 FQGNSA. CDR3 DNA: TGTGCCAGCAGCTTATGGGCCGGGACTAGGAATGAGCAGTTCTTC. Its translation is CASSLWAGTRNEQFF.

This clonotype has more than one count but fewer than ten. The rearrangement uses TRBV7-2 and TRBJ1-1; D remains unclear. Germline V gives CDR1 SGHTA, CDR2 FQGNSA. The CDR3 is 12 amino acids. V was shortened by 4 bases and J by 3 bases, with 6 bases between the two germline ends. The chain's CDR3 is CASSSHYTEAFF. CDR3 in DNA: TGTGCCAGCAGCTCCCACTACACTGAAGCTTTCTTT.

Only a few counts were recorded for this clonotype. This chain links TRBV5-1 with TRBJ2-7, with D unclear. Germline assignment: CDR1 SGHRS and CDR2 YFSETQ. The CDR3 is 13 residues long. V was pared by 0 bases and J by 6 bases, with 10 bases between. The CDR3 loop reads CASSLGPATEQYV. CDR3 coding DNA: TGCGCCAGCAGCTTGGGACCCGCTACCGAGCAGTACGTC.

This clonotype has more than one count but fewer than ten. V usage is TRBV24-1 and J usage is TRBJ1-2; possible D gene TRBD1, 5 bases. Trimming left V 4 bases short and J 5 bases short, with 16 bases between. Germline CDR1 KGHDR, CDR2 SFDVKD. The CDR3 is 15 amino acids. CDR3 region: CATSESRGRTYGYTF. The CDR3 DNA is TGTGCCACCAGTGAGAGTCGGGGCCGGACTTATGGCTACACCTTC.

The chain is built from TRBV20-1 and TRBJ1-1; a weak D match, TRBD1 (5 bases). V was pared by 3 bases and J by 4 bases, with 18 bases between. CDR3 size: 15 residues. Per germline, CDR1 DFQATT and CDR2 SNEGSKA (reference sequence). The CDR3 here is CSARSGEERGTEAFF. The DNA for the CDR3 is TGCAGTGCTAGGTCCGGGGAGGAGAGGGGCACTGAAGCTTTCTTT.

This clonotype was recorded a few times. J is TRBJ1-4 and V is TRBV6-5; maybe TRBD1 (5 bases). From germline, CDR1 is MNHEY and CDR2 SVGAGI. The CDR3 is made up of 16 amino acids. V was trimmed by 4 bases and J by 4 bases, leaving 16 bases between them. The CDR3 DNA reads TGTGCCAGCAGTTCTCCCCCCCGACAGTATAATGAAAAACTGTTTTTT. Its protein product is CASSSPPRQYNEKLFF.

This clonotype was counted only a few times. The CDR3 sequence is CSARDPGLVSYNEQFF. As DNA, the CDR3 is TGCAGTGCTAGAGACCCGGGACTAGTCTCCTACAATGAGCAGTTCTTC. The genes are TRBV20-1 and TRBJ2-1; 8 nucleotides match TRBD2. The V gene's germline CDR1 is DFQATT and CDR2 SNEGSKA (reference sequence). V lost 0 bases and J lost 0; bases outside the gene matches: 4. The CDR3 is 16 amino acids.

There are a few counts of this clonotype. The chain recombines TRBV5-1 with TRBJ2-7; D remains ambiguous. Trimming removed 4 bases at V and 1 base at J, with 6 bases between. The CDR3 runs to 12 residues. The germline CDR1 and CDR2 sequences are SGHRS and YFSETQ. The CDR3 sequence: CASSRNSYEQYF. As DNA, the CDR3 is TGCGCCAGCAGCCGCAATTCCTACGAGCAGTACTTC.

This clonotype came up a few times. The CDR3 sequence: CSARSGQQETQYF. CDR3 bases: TGCAGTGCTAGAAGCGGCCAACAAGAGACCCAGTACTTC. V is TRBV20-1 and J is TRBJ2-5; D is possibly TRBD2 (5 bases). This CDR3 is built from 13 residues. V shed 2 bases and J shed 2 bases, with 9 bases lying between them. Per germline, CDR1 DFQATT and CDR2 SNEGSKA (reference sequence).

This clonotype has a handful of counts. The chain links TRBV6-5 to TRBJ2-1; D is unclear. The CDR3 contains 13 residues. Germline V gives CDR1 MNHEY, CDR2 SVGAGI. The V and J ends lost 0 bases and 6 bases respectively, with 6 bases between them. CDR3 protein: CASSYSTPNEQFF. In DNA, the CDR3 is TGTGCCAGCAGTTACTCGACGCCCAATGAGCAGTTCTTC.

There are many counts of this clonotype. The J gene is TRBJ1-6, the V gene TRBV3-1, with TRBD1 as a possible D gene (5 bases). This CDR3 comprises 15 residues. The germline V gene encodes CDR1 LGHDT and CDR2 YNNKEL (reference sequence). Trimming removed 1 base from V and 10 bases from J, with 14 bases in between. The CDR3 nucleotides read TGTGCCAGCAGCCAAGGGGCCGGGACTAAGTCACCCCTCCACTTT. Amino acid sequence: CASSQGAGTKSPLHF.

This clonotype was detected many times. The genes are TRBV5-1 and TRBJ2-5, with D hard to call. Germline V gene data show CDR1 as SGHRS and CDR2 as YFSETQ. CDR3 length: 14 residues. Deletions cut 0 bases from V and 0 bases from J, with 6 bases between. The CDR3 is CASSLGNHQETQYF. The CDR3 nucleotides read TGCGCCAGCAGCTTGGGGAACCACCAAGAGACCCAGTACTTC.

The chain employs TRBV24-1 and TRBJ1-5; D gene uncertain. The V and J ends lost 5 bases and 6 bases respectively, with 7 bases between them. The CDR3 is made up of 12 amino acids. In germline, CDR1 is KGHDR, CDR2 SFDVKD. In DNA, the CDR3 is TGTGCCACCAGTGCGGGGAGTCAGCCCCAGCATTTT. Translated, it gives CATSAGSQPQHF.

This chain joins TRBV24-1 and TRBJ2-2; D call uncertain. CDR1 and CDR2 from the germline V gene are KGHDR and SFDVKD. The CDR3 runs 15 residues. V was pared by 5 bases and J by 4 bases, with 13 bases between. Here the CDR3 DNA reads TGTGCCACCAGTGGTGGTGGCGACGCCACCGGGGAGCTGTTTTTT. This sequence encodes CATSGGGDATGELFF.

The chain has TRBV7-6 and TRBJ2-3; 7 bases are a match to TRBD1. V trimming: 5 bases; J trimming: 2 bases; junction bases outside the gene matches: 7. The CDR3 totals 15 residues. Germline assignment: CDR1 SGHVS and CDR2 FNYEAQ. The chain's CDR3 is CASSRQGLITDTQYF. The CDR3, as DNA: TGTGCCAGCAGCCGACAGGGCCTCATCACAGATACGCAGTATTTT.

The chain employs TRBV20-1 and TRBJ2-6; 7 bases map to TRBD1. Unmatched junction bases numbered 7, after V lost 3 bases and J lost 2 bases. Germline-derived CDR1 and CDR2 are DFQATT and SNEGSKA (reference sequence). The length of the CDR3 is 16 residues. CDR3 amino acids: CSARGQGVAGANVLTF. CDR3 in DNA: TGCAGTGCTAGGGGGCAGGGGGTGGCTGGGGCCAACGTCCTGACTTTC.

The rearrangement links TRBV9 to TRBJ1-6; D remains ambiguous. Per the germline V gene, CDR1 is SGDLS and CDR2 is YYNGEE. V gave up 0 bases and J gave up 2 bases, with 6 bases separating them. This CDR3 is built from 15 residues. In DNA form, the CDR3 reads TGTGCCAGCAGCGTAGGGAAGGCCTATAATTCACCCCTCCACTTT. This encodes CASSVGKAYNSPLHF.

CDR3 coding DNA: TGTGCCAGCTCTGGGGCCCAGAGCACAGATACGCAGTATTTT. Translating it yields CASSGAQSTDTQYF. The chain joins TRBV6-1 to TRBJ2-3; D possibly corresponds to TRBD1 (5 bases). Germline values: CDR1 MNHNS, CDR2 SASEGT. This CDR3 has 14 residues. V shed 8 bases and J shed 0 bases, with 12 bases lying between them.

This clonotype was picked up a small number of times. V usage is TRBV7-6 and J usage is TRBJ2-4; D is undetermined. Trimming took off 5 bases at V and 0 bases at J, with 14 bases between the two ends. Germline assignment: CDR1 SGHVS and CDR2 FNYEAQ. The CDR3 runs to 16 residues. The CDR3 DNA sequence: TGTGCCAGCAGCAACCATTACAGTATAGCCAAAAACATTCAGTACTTC. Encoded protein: CASSNHYSIAKNIQYF. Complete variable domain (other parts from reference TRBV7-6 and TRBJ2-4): GAGVSQSPRYKVTKRGQDVALRCDPISGHVSLYWYRQALGQGPEFLTYFNYEAQQDKSGLPNDRFSAERPEGSISTLTIQRTEQRDSAMYRCASSNHYSIAKNIQYFGAGTRLSVL.

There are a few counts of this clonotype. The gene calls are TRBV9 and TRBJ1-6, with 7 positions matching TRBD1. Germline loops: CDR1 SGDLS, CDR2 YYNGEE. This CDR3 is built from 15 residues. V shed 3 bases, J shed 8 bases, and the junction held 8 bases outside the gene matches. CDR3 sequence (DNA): TGTGCCAGCAGCGCAGGGACAGCTCAGTATTCACCCCTCCACTTT. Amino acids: CASSAGTAQYSPLHF.

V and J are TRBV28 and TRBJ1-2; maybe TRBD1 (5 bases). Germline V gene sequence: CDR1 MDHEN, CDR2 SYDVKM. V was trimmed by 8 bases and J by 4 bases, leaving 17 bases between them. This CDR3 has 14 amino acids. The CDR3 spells CASGPFRVRYGYTF. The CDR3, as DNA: TGTGCCAGCGGACCTTTCAGGGTTCGCTATGGCTACACCTTC.

The CDR3 DNA is TGCGCCAGCAAGACTGGACAGGGGAGGACCGGGGAGCTGTTTTTT. Translated, it gives CASKTGQGRTGELFF. The chain carries TRBV10-2 and TRBJ2-2, with 9 bases fitting TRBD1. Germline V gene sequence: CDR1 WSHSY, CDR2 SAAADI. V was clipped by 7 bases and J by 5 bases; unmatched bases: 8. This CDR3 region has 15 residues.